These T cell receptor beta chains were read from a single sample in a study of Tregs in tolerant kidney transplant recipients. Profiled with immunoSEQ multiplex PCR; TCRdb holds only in-frame clones, not every one. The sample lists 45,000 or so clones, roughly 89% occurring once. Material: CD8+ T cells from blood (PBMCs), obtained 12 months after the transplant. The source is a human patient who received a combined kidney and bone marrow transplant. Some T cells here may be from the graft donor. Each CDR3 is given without its conserved first and last residue. The D gene is left open where the match is weak.

>NA|NA|TRBV6-5
ASSYGEWGAYEQY
>TRBD1|TRBJ2-7|TRBV19
ASSPGQGSSYEQY
>NA|TRBJ1-3|TRBV6-7
ARLTLQSSRNTIY
>TRBD1|TRBJ1-2|TRBV29-1
SVPGTGAYGYT
>NA|TRBJ1-3|TRBV5-1
ASSLDRASGNTIY
>NA|TRBJ2-7|TRBV5-8
ASSSSRSSYEQY
>TRBD2|TRBJ2-1|TRBV13
ASSFGTSGTNEQF
>NA|TRBJ2-1|TRBV6-1
ASSEWTSAGGPGNEQF
>TRBD2|TRBJ2-7|TRBV4-3
ASSPGLAGSYEQY
>NA|TRBJ2-7|TRBV7-9
ASSPGGYEQY
>TRBD2|TRBJ2-1|TRBV14
ASSRVSTSGSSYYNEQF
>TRBD1|TRBJ1-5|TRBV28
ASSLRRGRIFLNQPQH
>NA|TRBJ2-4|TRBV4-1
ASSQVRLAKNIQY
>NA|TRBJ1-2|TRBV9
ASSAEIFQDSYGYT
>TRBD1|TRBJ2-7|TRBV7-9
ASSRFQGAEHYEQY
>TRBD1|TRBJ2-1|TRBV7-6
ASSSDRVEQF
>TRBD1|TRBJ2-1|TRBV28
ASSFRRQGASYNEQF
>TRBD2|TRBJ2-2|TRBV9
ASSGTSGELF